This entry lists 12 T cell receptor beta chains sequenced from one sample in a study of blood T cells in healthy people across ages. The authors ran a second PCR of roughly 6 to 12 cycles using a sample-barcoded 5' primer and a J-beta primer mix. MiXCR, applied by TCRdb to the 5' RACE reads, yields one record per CDR3 protein. This sample has 500,000 to 650,000 distinct CDR3 sequences, with roughly a quarter found just once. This same sample was also part of a study on T cells of mothers and their children.

The specimen was blood. Receptors originate from a boy aged 2 to 10 in good health.

This clonotype was seen only a few times. This chain joins TRBV14 and TRBJ2-5, with a possible D match to TRBD1 (5 bases). V lost 0 bases, J lost 7 bases, and 9 bases lay in between. CDR1 SGHDN and CDR2 FVKESK come from the germline V gene. The CDR3 has 13 amino acids. The CDR3 region has the DNA TGTGCCAGCAGCCAAGAGTCCAGGGCGACCCAGTACTTC. This gives the protein CASSQESRATQYF.

This clonotype appeared many times. The genes are TRBV7-8 and TRBJ1-1; 9 nucleotides match TRBD1. The CDR3 contains 16 residues. Germline values: CDR1 SGHVS, CDR2 FQNEAQ. Trimming took 0 bases from V and 4 from J; bases not matched to a gene: 6. The CDR3 protein is CASSLATGTGSTEAFF. For the CDR3, the DNA is TGTGCCAGCAGCTTAGCCACCGGGACAGGGAGCACTGAAGCTTTCTTT.

This clonotype is a singleton in its sample. This chain joins TRBV5-5 and TRBJ1-4; D remains unclear. The CDR3 is made up of 12 amino acids. Trimming cost V 4 bases and J 8 bases, with 9 bases left between them. Per the germline V gene, CDR1 is SGHKS and CDR2 is YYEKEE (reference sequence). In DNA, the CDR3 is TGTGCCAGCAGCGAGGGAGAGGAAAAACTGTTTTTT. Translation: CASSEGEEKLFF.

This chain uses TRBV15 with TRBJ2-5, with TRBD2 matching 10 bases. CDR3 length: 17 amino acids. Germline CDR1 is LNHNV and CDR2 is YYDKDF (reference sequence). V was clipped by 0 bases and J by 6 bases; unmatched bases: 10. DNA for the CDR3: TGTGCCACCAGCAGAGATTCAAGCGGGAGGGCCAGTCAGACCCAGTACTTC. Its translation is CATSRDSSGRASQTQYF.

The V call is TRBV3-1, the J call TRBJ2-5; the match to TRBD1 covers 9 bases. This CDR3 is 15 amino acids long. The germline CDR1 and CDR2 sequences are LGHDT and YNNKEL (reference sequence). Trimming at V came to 0 bases and at J to 2 bases, leaving 1 base not matched to a gene. In DNA form, the CDR3 reads TGTGCCAGCAGCCAAGAAGACAGGGGGCAAGAGACCCAGTACTTC. Translating gives CASSQEDRGQETQYF.

In this sample, this clonotype turned up a few times. The V gene is TRBV9, the J gene TRBJ1-4; a possible D gene is TRBD1 (6 bases). V was pared by 3 bases and J by 7 bases, with 13 bases between. Germline CDR1 and CDR2: SGDLS and YYNGEE. This CDR3 spans 14 amino acids. CDR3 nucleotide sequence: TGTGCCAGCAGCGCAACGACAGGTACTGAAAAACTGTTTTTT. Translation: CASSATTGTEKLFF. Full variable domain (outside the CDR3, taken from reference TRBV9 and TRBJ1-4): DSGVTQTPKHLITATGQRVTLRCSPRSGDLSVYWYQQSLDQGLQFLIQYYNGEERAKGNILERFSAQQFPDLHSELNLSSLELGDSALYFCASSATTGTEKLFFGSGTQLSVL.

The genes are TRBV6-5 and TRBJ1-4; perhaps TRBD1 as D (5 bases). The CDR3 has 14 amino acids. Looked up from germline, CDR1 is MNHEY and CDR2 is SVGAGI. V was cut by 6 bases and J by 5 bases, with 13 bases left in between. The CDR3 nucleotides are TGTGCCAGCAGGAGACGGGACCCCAATGAAAAACTGTTTTTT. Translated, it gives CASRRRDPNEKLFF.

V usage is TRBV10-3 and J usage is TRBJ1-4, with 7 bases aligning to TRBD1. This CDR3 contains 14 residues. CDR1 is ENHRY and CDR2 is SYGVKD in the germline V gene. Trimming removed 10 bases from V and 2 bases from J; junction bases left unmatched: 7. The CDR3 DNA sequence: TGTGCCACCGAGCAGACAGGGACTAATGAAAAACTGTTTTTT. It specifies CATEQTGTNEKLFF.

This clonotype was seen a handful of times. This rearrangement joins TRBV10-3 to TRBJ1-3; D not certain. This CDR3 has 14 residues. Trimming shortened V by 3 bases and J by 0 bases, and 6 bases separated the two germline ends. Per germline, CDR1 ENHRY and CDR2 SYGVKD. CDR3 nucleotides: TGTGCCATCAGTGATCGGACCTCTGGAAACACCATATATTTT. Translated, it gives CAISDRTSGNTIYF.

This clonotype was detected a few times. The J gene is TRBJ2-6, the V gene TRBV27, with D unclear. The CDR3 contains 18 residues. Germline CDR1 reads MNHEY; CDR2 reads SMNVEV (reference sequence). Trimming shortened V by 5 bases and J by 1 base, and 18 bases separated the two germline ends. The CDR3 bases are TGTGCCAGCAGTAGGGATGCCTATGTAAATTCTGGGGCCAACGTCCTGACTTTC. Its protein is CASSRDAYVNSGANVLTF.

CDR3 protein: CASSTNDRTYEKLFF. The CDR3, as DNA: TGTGCCAGCAGTACAAACGACAGGACTTATGAAAAACTGTTTTTT. This sequence joins TRBV2 and TRBJ1-4, with D perhaps TRBD1 (6 bases). Germline CDR1 reads SNHLY; CDR2 reads FYNNEI. The CDR3 has 15 residues. V lost 5 bases to trimming and J lost 6 bases, with 16 bases between them.

CDR3 bases: TGTGCCTGGGACCCCGGGACGACTGGAAACACCATATATTTT. Residues: CAWDPGTTGNTIYF. This chain uses TRBV30 with TRBJ1-3, with a tentative D call TRBD1 (5 bases). Trimming stripped 5 bases from V and 2 bases from J, with 13 bases between. The CDR3 loop spans 14 amino acids. The germline V gene has CDR1 GTSNPN and CDR2 SVGIG (reference sequence). The full variable domain, rest sourced from reference TRBV30 and TRBJ1-3, is SQTIHQWPATLVQPVGSPLSLECTVEGTSNPNLYWYRQAAGRGLQLLFYSVGIGQISSEVPQNLSASRPQDRQFILSSKKLLLSDSGFYLCAWDPGTTGNTIYFGEGSWLTVV.